The clone carrying this T cell receptor beta chain has more than one count but fewer than ten. These data are taken from a study of regulatory T cells in long-lasting Graves disease. Relying on iRepertoire HTBI primers and Arm-PCR of CDR3 regions, the team built TCR beta libraries. In the original analysis: Sequenced samples collectively carried about 62 TRBV and some 15 TRBJ segments. In TCRdb, the multiplex PCR reads were re-called with MiXCR into one record per CDR3 protein. Clone size and V and J calls follow TCRdb, not the original study. The sample has fewer than 450,000 distinct CDR3 sequences; approximately 15% are singletons. The time point was: newly diagnosed GD, antithyroid drugs for less than 3 months. There was RNA extracted from PBMCs, and the TCR library was made from it. The EDTA tubes were filled with 8.5 to 9.5 milliliters of drawn peripheral blood. This sample also belongs to another study, concerning T cells in Graves' hyperthyroidism and ophthalmopathy. This second study says: RT-PCR in the first round (using the HTBI primer set) targeted the TCR CDR3.

The TCR sequence derives from a woman aged 40-49 years with Graves disease. The specimen was peripheral blood mononuclear cells (PBMCs), collected at new diagnosis, from a patient treated with antithyroid drugs.

The CDR3 nucleotides read TGCGCCAGCAGCCAAGACCCCTTCATGGTTAATTCACCCCTCCACTTT. As protein: CASSQDPFMVNSPLHF. This rearrangement joins TRBV4-1 to TRBJ1-6; D remains unclear. The CDR3 extends over 16 amino acids. Germline V CDR1 and CDR2: MGHRA, YSYEKL. V lost 0 bases and J lost 6, with 12 bases in between.